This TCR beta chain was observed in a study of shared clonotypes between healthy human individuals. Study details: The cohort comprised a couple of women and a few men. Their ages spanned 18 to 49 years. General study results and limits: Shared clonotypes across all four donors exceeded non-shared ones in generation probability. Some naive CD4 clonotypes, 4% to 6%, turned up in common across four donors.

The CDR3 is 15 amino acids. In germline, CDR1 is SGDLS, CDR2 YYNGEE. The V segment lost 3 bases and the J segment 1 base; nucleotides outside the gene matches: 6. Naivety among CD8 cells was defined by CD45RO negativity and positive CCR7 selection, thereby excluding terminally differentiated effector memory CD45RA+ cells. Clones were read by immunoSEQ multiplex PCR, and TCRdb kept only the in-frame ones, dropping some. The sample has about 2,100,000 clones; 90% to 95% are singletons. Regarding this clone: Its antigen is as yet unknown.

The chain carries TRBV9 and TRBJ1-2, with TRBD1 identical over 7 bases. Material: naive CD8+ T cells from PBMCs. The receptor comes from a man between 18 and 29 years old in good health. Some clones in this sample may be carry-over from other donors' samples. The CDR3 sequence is CASSDHRDSNYGYTF. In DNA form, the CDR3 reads TGTGCCAGCAGCGACCACCGGGACAGTAACTATGGCTACACCTTC.